In this sample, the clone carrying this TCR beta chain turned up many times. Its target is unknown. This specimen comes from a study of identical twins. TCRdb reanalysed the 5' RACE reads using MiXCR and keeps one entry per CDR3 protein. The top ten clones hold over 4% of a sample with hundreds of thousands of distinct CDR3 sequences, less than 25% of them seen once. Overall study results and limits: Weaker excess twin sharing was observed in beta out-of-frame sequences.

The CDR3 is 14 residues long. Trimming cost V 0 bases and J 3 bases, with 8 bases left between them. The germline V gene encodes CDR1 SGHVS and CDR2 FQNEAQ. The data also belong to a second study, concerning T cells expressing NK-cell markers. This second study notes: Eight donors were sequenced, seven testing HCMV-seropositive and one testing seronegative. Dominant NKG2C+ clonotypes accounted for about 1.0-8% of CD8+ T cells in six donors. Specificity for HCMV among expanded NKG2C+ T cell clones was not established.

V usage is TRBV7-8 and J usage is TRBJ1-1; the D gene is possibly TRBD1 (5 bases). The receptor's source is a woman between 18 and 29 years old in good health. Sequencing used PBMCs. CDR3 DNA: TGTGCCAGCAGCTTAGCGGCAGGGTACACTGAAGCTTTCTTT. This encodes CASSLAAGYTEAFF.